This TCR beta chain was obtained from a study of blood T cell repertoires in COVID-19. As originally analysed: Reference gene primer amplification in the assay estimated nucleated cell counts. Sequenced by immunoSEQ multiplex PCR; TCRdb stores in-frame clones only, minus some. V, J and clone size are those of that table, while D and trimming were read from the DNA. The sample contains 140,000 to 150,000 clones, about 80% of which appear only once. Germline V CDR1 and CDR2: LGHNA, YSLEER. V was cut by 0 bases and J by 0 bases, with 9 bases left in between. This CDR3 contains 15 residues. The rearrangement joins TRBV4-3 to TRBJ2-7; no clear D. The source of this sequence is a man between 65 and 85 years old who had recovered from COVID-19. Sequences were obtained from peripheral blood. The CDR3 region is CASSQEAKSSYEQYF. CDR3 bases: TGCGCCAGCAGCCAAGAAGCCAAAAGCTCCTACGAGCAGTACTTC.